This T cell receptor beta chain is drawn from a study of blood T cell repertoires in COVID-19. As handled by the study authors: The authors estimated nucleated cell counts from reference gene primer amplification. The repertoire was sequenced with immunoSEQ multiplex PCR; TCRdb's copy has only in-frame clones and lacks some. Clone size and the V and J calls come from that table; the DNA yielded D and trimming. The sample comprises around 340,000 clones, 75% to 90% of which are singletons, and about 7% rests with the top ten. There are 13 residues in the CDR3. Trimming pared 1 base from V and 6 bases from J, leaving 7 bases between. Germline values: CDR1 SGDLS, CDR2 YYNGEE. One Seattle source followed patients from active infection through their disease course. This clone showed up just once.

The V and J genes are TRBV9 and TRBJ1-4; D is ambiguous. The clonotype originates from a woman aged 60-70 years with COVID-19, enrolled during active disease. The sequenced material came from peripheral blood. The DNA of the CDR3 is TGTGCCAGCAGCGTAATGGGAGATGAAAAACTGTTTTTT. Translated: CASSVMGDEKLFF.